Presented here are 3 T cell receptor beta chains from one specimen sequenced in a study of Graves' ophthalmopathy and Graves' hyperthyroidism. Using RNA transcripts, the TCR beta CDR3 regions were amplified. First-round RT-PCR with HTBI primers preceded a second-round multiplex PCR. TCRdb re-derived calls from the multiplex PCR reads in MiXCR, one entry per CDR3 protein. Of approximately 500,000 distinct CDR3 sequences in the sample, about 15% were seen once. Material: blood. Every receptor here comes from a woman aged 25 to 39 with Graves' ophthalmopathy.

This clonotype occurred many times. The V call is TRBV30, the J call TRBJ2-2, with TRBD2 identical over 9 bases. The ends lost 1 base at V and 5 bases at J; junction bases unmatched: 2. The CDR3 contains 14 residues. CDR1 is GTSNPN, CDR2 SVGIG, per germline (reference sequence). The chain's CDR3 is CAWSAGLATGELFF. The CDR3 bases are TGTGCCTGGAGTGCGGGACTAGCAACCGGGGAGCTGTTTTTT.

This clonotype turned up a few times. The chain links TRBV29-1 to TRBJ2-2; D gene uncertain. The germline V gene encodes CDR1 SQVTM and CDR2 ANQGSEA. Trimming removed 4 bases from V and 5 bases from J, with 14 bases in between. The CDR3 runs to 14 residues. CDR3 nucleotides: TGCAGCGTTGGTACTCGGACGGAGACCGGGGAGCTGTTTTTT. Its protein is CSVGTRTETGELFF.

This clonotype was seen ten or more times. The V and J genes are TRBV28 and TRBJ1-2, with unresolved D. The V and J ends lost 3 bases and 6 bases respectively, with 17 bases between them. Germline CDR1 is MDHEN and CDR2 is SYDVKM. This CDR3 has 15 residues. CDR3 DNA sequence: TGTGCCAGCAGTTTGTCTCCCGTCCACGGACATGGCTACACCTTC. Its protein is CASSLSPVHGHGYTF.